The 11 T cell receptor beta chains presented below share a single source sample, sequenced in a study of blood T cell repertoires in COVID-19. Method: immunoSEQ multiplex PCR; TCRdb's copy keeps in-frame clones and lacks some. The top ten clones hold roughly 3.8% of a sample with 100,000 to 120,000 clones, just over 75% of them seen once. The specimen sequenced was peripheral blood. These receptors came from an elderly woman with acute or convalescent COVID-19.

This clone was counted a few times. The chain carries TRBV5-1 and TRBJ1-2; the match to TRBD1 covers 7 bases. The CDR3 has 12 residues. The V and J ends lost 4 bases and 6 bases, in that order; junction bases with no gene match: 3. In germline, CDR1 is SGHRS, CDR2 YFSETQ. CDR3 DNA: TGCGCCAGCAGCACGGGGACAGATGGCTACACCTTC. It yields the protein CASSTGTDGYTF.

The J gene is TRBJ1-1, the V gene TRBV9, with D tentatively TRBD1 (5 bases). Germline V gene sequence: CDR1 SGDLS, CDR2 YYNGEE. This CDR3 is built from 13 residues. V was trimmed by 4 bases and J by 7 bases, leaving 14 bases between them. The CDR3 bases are TGTGCCAGCAGCCTTGGACCGGGGGATGAAGCTTTCTTT. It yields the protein CASSLGPGDEAFF.

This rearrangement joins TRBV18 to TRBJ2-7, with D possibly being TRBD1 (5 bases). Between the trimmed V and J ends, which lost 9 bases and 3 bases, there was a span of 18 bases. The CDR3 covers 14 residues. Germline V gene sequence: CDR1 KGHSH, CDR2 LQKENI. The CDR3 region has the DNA TGTGCCAGTTCCAACCAGGGCATGGACTACGAGCAGTACTTC. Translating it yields CASSNQGMDYEQYF.

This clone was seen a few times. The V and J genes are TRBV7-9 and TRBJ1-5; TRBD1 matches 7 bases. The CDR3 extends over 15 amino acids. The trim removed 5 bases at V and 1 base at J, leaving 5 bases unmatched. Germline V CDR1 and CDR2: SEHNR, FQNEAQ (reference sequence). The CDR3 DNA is TGTGCCAGCAGCCTACAGGGGAGCAGCAATCAGCCCCAGCATTTT. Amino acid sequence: CASSLQGSSNQPQHF.

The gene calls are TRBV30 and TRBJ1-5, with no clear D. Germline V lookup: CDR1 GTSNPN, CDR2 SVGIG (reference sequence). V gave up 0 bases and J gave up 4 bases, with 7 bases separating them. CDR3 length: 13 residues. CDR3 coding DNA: TGTGCCTGGAGTGTAGAGGCTAATCAGCCCCAGCATTTT. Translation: CAWSVEANQPQHF.

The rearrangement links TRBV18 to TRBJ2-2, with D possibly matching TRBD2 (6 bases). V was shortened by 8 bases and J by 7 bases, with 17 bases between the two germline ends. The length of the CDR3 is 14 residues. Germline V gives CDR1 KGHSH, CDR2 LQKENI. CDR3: CASERATTLGELFF. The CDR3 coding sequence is TGTGCCAGCGAGCGGGCCACGACCCTCGGGGAGCTGTTTTTT. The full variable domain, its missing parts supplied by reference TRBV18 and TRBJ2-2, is NAGVMQNPRHLVRRRGQEARLRCSPMKGHSHVYWYRQLPEEGLKFMVYLQKENIIDESGMPKERFSAEFPKEGPSILRIQQVVRGDSAAYFCASERATTLGELFFGEGSRLTVL.

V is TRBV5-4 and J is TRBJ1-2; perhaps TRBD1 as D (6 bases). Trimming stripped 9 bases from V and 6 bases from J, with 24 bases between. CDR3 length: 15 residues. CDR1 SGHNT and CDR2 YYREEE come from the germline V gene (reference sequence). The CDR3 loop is CATVLQGMAANGYTF. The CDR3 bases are TGTGCCACCGTTCTTCAGGGGATGGCGGCGAATGGCTACACCTTC.

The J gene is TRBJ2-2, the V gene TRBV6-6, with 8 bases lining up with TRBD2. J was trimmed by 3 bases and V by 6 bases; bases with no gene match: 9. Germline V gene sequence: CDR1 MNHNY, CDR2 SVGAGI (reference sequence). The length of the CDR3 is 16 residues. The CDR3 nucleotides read TGTGCCAGCAGCCTACCGGGACTAGTCGACACCGGGGAGCTGTTTTTT. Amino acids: CASSLPGLVDTGELFF.

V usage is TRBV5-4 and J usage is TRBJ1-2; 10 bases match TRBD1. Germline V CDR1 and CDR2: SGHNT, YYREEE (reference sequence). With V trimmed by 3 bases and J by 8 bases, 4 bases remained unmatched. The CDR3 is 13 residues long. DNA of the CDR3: TGTGCCAGCAGCTCGACAGGGGGCGGAGGCTACACCTTC. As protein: CASSSTGGGGYTF.

DNA for the CDR3: TGTGCCAGTGACATAGGGGACAGGGCGAGTCAGCCCCAGCATTTT. It yields the protein CASDIGDRASQPQHF. The genes are TRBV19 and TRBJ1-5, with 9 bases that match TRBD1. CDR1 and CDR2 (germline): LNHDA, SQIVND (reference sequence). The CDR3 is 15 residues long. J was trimmed by 6 bases and V by 8 bases; bases with no gene match: 11. The whole variable domain, remainder taken from reference TRBV19 and TRBJ1-5, is DGGITQSPKYLFRKEGQNVTLSCEQNLNHDAMYWYRQDPGQGLRLIYYSQIVNDFQKGDIAEGYSVSREKKESFPLTVTSAQKNPTAFYLCASDIGDRASQPQHFGDGTRLSIL.

CDR3 coding DNA: TGCGCCAGCTCCCAGGGGGCGGCTTCGACCTACGAGCAGTACTTC. This translates into CASSQGAASTYEQYF. The chain has TRBV5-1 and TRBJ2-7; 8 nucleotides agree with TRBD1. The V gene's germline CDR1 is SGHRS and CDR2 YFSETQ. Losses at the gene ends were 7 bases for V and 2 bases for J; bases not matched to a gene: 11. CDR3 length: 15 amino acids.